The 16 T cell receptor beta chains below come from one sample, sequenced in a study of radiotherapy plus CTLA-4 blockade in lung cancer. Assay used: immunoSEQ multiplex PCR; TCRdb lists only in-frame clones, some missing. The sample lists 51,000 or so clones, less than 85% occurring once. Here the sequenced sample was peripheral blood, taken from a patient treated with radiotherapy plus ipilimumab. Receptor source: a human donor with non-small cell lung cancer who had stable disease on radiotherapy plus ipilimumab.

The sample holds a few counts of this clone. The CDR3 is CASSSHHQGANYGYTF. The CDR3 coding sequence is TGTGCCAGCAGTTCTCATCACCAGGGGGCTAACTATGGCTACACCTTC. The chain uses TRBV28 and TRBJ1-2, with TRBD1 matching 7 bases. The CDR3 loop spans 16 amino acids. Per germline, CDR1 MDHEN and CDR2 SYDVKM. The trim removed 4 bases at V and 0 bases at J, leaving 8 bases unmatched.

The V call is TRBV7-6, the J call TRBJ2-1, with D perhaps matching TRBD1 or TRBD2 (10 bases each). V lost 6 bases and J 2 bases, leaving 23 bases between the germline ends. Germline CDR1 SGHVS, CDR2 FNYEAQ. This CDR3 spans 18 amino acids. CDR3 region: CASRGTGETSGAYNEQFF. The CDR3 DNA reads TGTGCCAGCAGGGGGACAGGGGAAACTAGCGGGGCCTACAATGAGCAGTTCTTC.

This clone was seen just once. The J gene is TRBJ1-1, the V gene TRBV18; 7 bases fit TRBD1. The J segment lost 12 bases and the V segment lost 3 bases, leaving 4 bases of the junction unmatched. The CDR3 has 11 amino acids. Looked up from germline, CDR1 is KGHSH and CDR2 is LQKENI. The CDR3, as DNA: TGTGCCAGCTCACCCACAGGGGAAACTTTCTTT. Residues: CASSPTGETFF.

This chain links TRBV2 with TRBJ1-4, with 7 bases that match TRBD1. The CDR3 loop spans 13 amino acids. V lost 6 bases to trimming and J lost 12 bases; unmatched junction nucleotides: 10. Germline-derived CDR1 and CDR2 are SNHLY and FYNNEI. The CDR3 loop reads CASSSRQGGELFF. The CDR3 DNA reads as TGTGCCAGCAGCTCAAGACAGGGTGGGGAACTGTTTTTT. Together with reference TRBV2 and TRBJ1-4, the CDR3 gives the full variable domain: EPEVTQTPSHQVTQMGQEVILRCVPISNHLYFYWYRQILGQKVEFLVSFYNNEISEKSEIFDDQFSVERPDGSNFTLKIRSTKLEDSAMYFCASSSRQGGELFFGSGTQLSVL.

This clone appeared a few times. V usage is TRBV5-4 and J usage is TRBJ2-5; 10 nucleotides align to TRBD1. Germline loops: CDR1 SGHNT, CDR2 YYREEE (reference sequence). This CDR3 has 15 residues. J gave up 3 bases and V 6 bases, and 8 bases lay outside the gene matches. The DNA of the CDR3 is TGTGCCAGCAATACTATCGGGACAGGGGAAGAGACCCAGTACTTC. Protein product: CASNTIGTGEETQYF.

The gene calls are TRBV9 and TRBJ1-2, with 7 bases identical to TRBD1. The CDR3 totals 14 residues. The junction had 9 bases not matched to a gene; V was cut back by 4 bases and J by 6 bases. Germline V lookup: CDR1 SGDLS, CDR2 YYNGEE. The CDR3 here is CASSPIDDRDGYTF. CDR3 in DNA: TGTGCCAGCAGCCCAATAGATGACAGGGATGGCTACACCTTC. The full variable domain, rest sourced from reference TRBV9 and TRBJ1-2, is DSGVTQTPKHLITATGQRVTLRCSPRSGDLSVYWYQQSLDQGLQFLIQYYNGEERAKGNILERFSAQQFPDLHSELNLSSLELGDSALYFCASSPIDDRDGYTFGSGTRLTVV.

The chain employs TRBV5-1 and TRBJ1-1, with 7 bases aligning to TRBD1. The CDR3 is made up of 15 amino acids. Trimming removed 0 bases from V and 8 bases from J; junction bases left unmatched: 10. Looked up from germline, CDR1 is SGHRS and CDR2 is YFSETQ. In DNA form, the CDR3 reads TGCGCCAGCAGCTTGGTCCCATCTCAGGGGGGAGAAGCTTTCTTT. Residues: CASSLVPSQGGEAFF.

The V call is TRBV7-3, the J call TRBJ1-2, with 10 bases aligning to TRBD1. Germline CDR1 and CDR2: SGHTA and FQGTGA. J was trimmed by 6 bases and V by 5 bases; bases with no gene match: 6. This CDR3 is built from 14 residues. The CDR3 is CASSPDRGRNGYTF. The CDR3 bases are TGTGCCAGCAGCCCCGACAGGGGGCGGAATGGCTACACCTTC.

The chain is built from TRBV11-2 and TRBJ1-6, with D unresolved. The germline V gene has CDR1 SGHAT and CDR2 FQNNGV. Trimming cost V 5 bases and J 6 bases, with 14 bases left between them. The CDR3 totals 15 residues. The CDR3 coding sequence is TGTGCCAGCAGCCCCGGGTCGACTCCTAATTCACCCCTCCACTTT. The encoded protein is CASSPGSTPNSPLHF.

This clone was counted between two and nine times. This rearrangement joins TRBV25-1 to TRBJ2-4; 7 positions match TRBD1. The V segment lost 5 bases and the J segment 1 base; nucleotides outside the gene matches: 8. This CDR3 is 16 amino acids long. The germline gives CDR1 MGHDK, CDR2 SYGVNS. In nucleotides, the CDR3 is TGTGCCAGCAGTAGAACAGGGGACGGGGCCAAAAACATTCAGTACTTC. It is translated as CASSRTGDGAKNIQYF.

This clone was seen more than once but under ten times. V usage is TRBV7-9 and J usage is TRBJ2-1; TRBD2 agrees at 11 bases. The ends lost 6 bases at V and 3 bases at J; junction bases unmatched: 7. The CDR3 loop spans 16 amino acids. Germline V lookup: CDR1 SEHNR, CDR2 FQNEAQ (reference sequence). The CDR3 region has the DNA TGTGCCAGCAGTTCGGGGACTAGCGGATACTACAATGAGCAGTTCTTC. Translating it yields CASSSGTSGYYNEQFF.

The genes are TRBV27 and TRBJ1-6, with unresolved D. Trimming removed 8 bases at V and 9 bases at J, with 14 bases between. CDR3 length equals 13 residues. Germline V gives CDR1 MNHEY, CDR2 SMNVEV (reference sequence). The CDR3 sequence: CASGNRGFSPLHF. Written as DNA, the CDR3 is TGTGCCAGCGGAAATCGTGGATTTTCACCCCTCCACTTT.

The chain has TRBV28 and TRBJ1-1; D uncertain. The length of the CDR3 is 14 residues. V lost 7 bases to trimming and J lost 0 bases, with 12 bases between them. CDR1 MDHEN and CDR2 SYDVKM come from the germline V gene. CDR3 sequence (DNA): TGTGCCAGCAAAAACAGTCCGATGAACACTGAAGCTTTCTTT. Protein sequence: CASKNSPMNTEAFF.

CDR3 coding DNA: TGCGCCAGCAGCCAAGTTTTGGTCACTGAAGCTTTCTTT. The encoded protein is CASSQVLVTEAFF. The chain links TRBV4-1 to TRBJ1-1; D remains unclear. The CDR3 runs 13 residues. Looked up from germline, CDR1 is MGHRA and CDR2 is YSYEKL. Trimming left V 1 base short and J 4 bases short, with 7 bases between.

The chain carries TRBV5-4 and TRBJ2-7; D might be TRBD1 or TRBD2, each matching 5 bases. The CDR3 is 14 amino acids. V shed 3 bases and J shed 5 bases, with 15 bases lying between them. Germline lookup yields CDR1 SGHNT and CDR2 YYREEE (reference sequence). The CDR3 DNA reads as TGTGCCAGCAGCTCCGTGGTCAGGGACCACGAGCAGTACTTC. This codes for CASSSVVRDHEQYF.

The DNA of the CDR3 is TGTGCCAGCAGTTTAACCGGGGGAGGGGACTATGGCTACACCTTC. It yields the protein CASSLTGGGDYGYTF. The chain is built from TRBV28 and TRBJ1-2; perhaps TRBD1 as D (5 bases). Trimming took 2 bases from V and 3 from J, leaving 13 bases between them. This CDR3 region has 15 residues. CDR1 and CDR2 from the germline V gene are MDHEN and SYDVKM.